Listed here is a single T cell receptor beta chain. Its matching antigen is unknown. The donor group consisted entirely of healthy Caucasians. This specimen belongs to a study of identical twins. Points from the study as a whole: Cross-sectional statistics, not tracking of the same donors, supported the conclusions.

TCRdb used MiXCR to reprocess the 5' RACE reads, holding one entry per CDR3 protein. The table shows fewer than 550,000 distinct CDR3 sequences, with about 15% occurring only once. Trimming cost V 6 bases and J 1 base; bases outside gene matches: 4. CDR3 length: 15 residues. Germline V gives CDR1 MNHEY, CDR2 SVGEGT. This sample was shared with a second study, whose subject was yellow fever vaccine responses in identical twins. From that second work: Twins showed a vaccine T cell response that reportedly seemed partly convergent, partly personalized.

The receptor was derived from a woman under 30 in good health. The material sequenced was CD4+ T cells sorted from blood. V and J are TRBV6-2 or TRBV6-3 and TRBJ2-2; 8 bases are shared with TRBD1. The CDR3 spells CASRSGGMNTGELFF. CDR3 bases: TGTGCCAGCAGGTCAGGGGGCATGAACACCGGGGAGCTGTTTTTT.